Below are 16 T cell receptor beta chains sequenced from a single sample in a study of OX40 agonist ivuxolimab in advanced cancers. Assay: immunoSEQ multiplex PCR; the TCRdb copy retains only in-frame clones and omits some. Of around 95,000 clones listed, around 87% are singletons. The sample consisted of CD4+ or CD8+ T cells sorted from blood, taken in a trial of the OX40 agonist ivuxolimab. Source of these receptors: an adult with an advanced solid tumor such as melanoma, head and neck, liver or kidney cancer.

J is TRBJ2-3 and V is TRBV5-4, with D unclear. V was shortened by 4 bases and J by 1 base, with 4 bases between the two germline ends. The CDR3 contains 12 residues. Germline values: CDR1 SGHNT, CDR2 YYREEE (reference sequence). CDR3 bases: TGTGCCAGCAGCCTCCGCACAGATACGCAGTATTTT. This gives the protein CASSLRTDTQYF.

CDR3 in DNA: TGCGCCACCTCGACAGGGATAAACACTGAAGCTTTCTTT. This gives the protein CATSTGINTEAFF. The chain links TRBV5-1 to TRBJ1-1, with 7 bases fitting TRBD1. Germline lookup yields CDR1 SGHRS and CDR2 YFSETQ. The CDR3 runs 13 residues. The junction had 7 bases not matched to a gene; V was cut back by 9 bases and J by 2 bases.

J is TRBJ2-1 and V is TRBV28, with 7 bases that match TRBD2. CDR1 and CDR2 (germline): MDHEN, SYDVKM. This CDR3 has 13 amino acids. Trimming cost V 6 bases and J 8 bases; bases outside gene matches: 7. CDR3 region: CASSLRLADEQFF. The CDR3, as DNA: TGTGCCAGCAGCCTTCGACTAGCCGATGAGCAGTTCTTC.

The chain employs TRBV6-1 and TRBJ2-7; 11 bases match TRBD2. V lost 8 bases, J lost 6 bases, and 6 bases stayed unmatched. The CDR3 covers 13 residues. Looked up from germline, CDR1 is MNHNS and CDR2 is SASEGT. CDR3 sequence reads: CASGLAGLPEQYF. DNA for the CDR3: TGTGCCAGCGGACTAGCGGGCCTCCCCGAGCAGTACTTC.

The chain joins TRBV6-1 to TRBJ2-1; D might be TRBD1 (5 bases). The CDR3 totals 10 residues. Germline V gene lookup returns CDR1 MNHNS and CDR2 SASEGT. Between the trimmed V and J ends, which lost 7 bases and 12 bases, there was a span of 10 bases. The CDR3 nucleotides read TGTGCCAGCATAGGGCAGGGGCAGTTCTTC. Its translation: CASIGQGQFF.

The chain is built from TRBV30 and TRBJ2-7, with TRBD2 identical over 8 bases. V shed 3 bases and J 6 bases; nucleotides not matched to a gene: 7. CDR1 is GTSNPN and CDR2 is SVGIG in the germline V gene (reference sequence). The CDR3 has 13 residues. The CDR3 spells CAWRKSSGSEQYF. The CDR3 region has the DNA TGTGCCTGGAGGAAGTCTAGCGGGTCCGAGCAGTACTTC.

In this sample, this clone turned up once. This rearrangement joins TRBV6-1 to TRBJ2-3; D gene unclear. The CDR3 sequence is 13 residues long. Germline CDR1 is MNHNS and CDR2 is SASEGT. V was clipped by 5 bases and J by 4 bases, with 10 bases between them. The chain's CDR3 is CASSRRRADTQYF. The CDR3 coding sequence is TGTGCCAGCAGTCGGCGCCGAGCAGATACGCAGTATTTT.

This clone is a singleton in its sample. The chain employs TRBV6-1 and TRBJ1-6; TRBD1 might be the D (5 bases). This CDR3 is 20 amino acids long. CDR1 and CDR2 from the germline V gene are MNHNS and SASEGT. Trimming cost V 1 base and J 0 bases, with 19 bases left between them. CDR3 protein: CASSEEAGQYRSSYNSPLHF. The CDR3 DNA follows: TGTGCCAGCAGTGAAGAGGCAGGGCAGTACCGCAGCTCCTATAATTCACCCCTCCACTTT.

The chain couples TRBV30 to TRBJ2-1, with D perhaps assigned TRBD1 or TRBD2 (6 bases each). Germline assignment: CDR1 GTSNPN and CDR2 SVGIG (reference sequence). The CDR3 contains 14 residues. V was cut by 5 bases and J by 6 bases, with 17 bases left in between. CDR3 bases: TGTGCCTGGCAAAAAGGGGGGTGGGCCAATGAGCAGTTCTTC. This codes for CAWQKGGWANEQFF. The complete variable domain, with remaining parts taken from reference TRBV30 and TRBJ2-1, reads SQTIHQWPATLVQPVGSPLSLECTVEGTSNPNLYWYRQAAGRGLQLLFYSVGIGQISSEVPQNLSASRPQDRQFILSSKKLLLSDSGFYLCAWQKGGWANEQFFGPGTRLTVL.

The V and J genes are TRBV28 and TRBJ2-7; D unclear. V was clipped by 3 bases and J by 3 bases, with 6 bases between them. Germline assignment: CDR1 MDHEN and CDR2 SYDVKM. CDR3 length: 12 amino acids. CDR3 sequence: CASSLTYYEQYF. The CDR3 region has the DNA TGTGCCAGCAGTTTGACCTACTACGAGCAGTACTTC. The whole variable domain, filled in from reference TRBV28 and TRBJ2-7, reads DVKVTQSSRYLVKRTGEKVFLECVQDMDHENMFWYRQDPGLGLRLIYFSYDVKMKEKGDIPEGYSVSREKKERFSLILESASTNQTSMYLCASSLTYYEQYFGPGTRLTVT.

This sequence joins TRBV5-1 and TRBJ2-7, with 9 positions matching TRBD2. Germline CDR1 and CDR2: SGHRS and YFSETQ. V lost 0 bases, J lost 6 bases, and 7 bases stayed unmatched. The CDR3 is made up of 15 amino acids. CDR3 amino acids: CASSLGVAGAAEQYF. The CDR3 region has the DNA TGCGCCAGCAGCTTGGGGGTAGCGGGAGCCGCCGAGCAGTACTTC.

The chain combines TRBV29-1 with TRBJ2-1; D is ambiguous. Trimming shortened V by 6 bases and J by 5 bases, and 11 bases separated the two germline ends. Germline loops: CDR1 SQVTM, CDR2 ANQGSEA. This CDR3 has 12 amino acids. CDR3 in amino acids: CSVGSADNEQFF. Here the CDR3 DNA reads TGCAGCGTGGGCTCTGCGGACAATGAGCAGTTCTTC.

CDR3 sequence: CASSMTAGGSYGYTF. For the CDR3, the DNA is TGTGCCAGTAGTATGACGGCCGGAGGTAGCTATGGCTACACCTTC. The chain uses TRBV19 and TRBJ1-2; D remains ambiguous. Germline V gives CDR1 LNHDA, CDR2 SQIVND (reference sequence). The V and J ends lost 3 bases and 4 bases respectively, with 15 bases between them. The CDR3 has 15 residues.

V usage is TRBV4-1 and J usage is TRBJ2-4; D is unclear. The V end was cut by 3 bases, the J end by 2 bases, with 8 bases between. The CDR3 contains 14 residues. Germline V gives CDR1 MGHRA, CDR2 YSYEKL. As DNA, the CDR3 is TGCGCCAGCAGCCAGATACAGACCAAAAACATTCAGTACTTC. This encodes CASSQIQTKNIQYF.

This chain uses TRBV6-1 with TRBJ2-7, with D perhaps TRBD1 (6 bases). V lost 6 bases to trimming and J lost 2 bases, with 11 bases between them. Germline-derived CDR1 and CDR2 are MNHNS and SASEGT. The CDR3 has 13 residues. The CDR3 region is CASRQGQPYEQYF. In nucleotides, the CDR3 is TGTGCCAGCAGGCAAGGACAGCCCTACGAGCAGTACTTC.

The CDR3 here is CASSLKTGQTNYGYTF. In nucleotides, the CDR3 is TGTGCCAGCAGCCTCAAGACAGGTCAGACTAACTATGGCTACACCTTC. This chain joins TRBV5-5 and TRBJ1-2; D is possibly TRBD1 (6 bases). V was clipped by 4 bases and J by 0 bases, with 16 bases between them. Germline V gene sequence: CDR1 SGHKS, CDR2 YYEKEE (reference sequence). The CDR3 is 16 amino acids.